The 27 T cell receptor beta chains presented below share a single source sample, sequenced in a study of shared clonotypes between healthy human individuals. Profiling relied on immunoSEQ multiplex PCR, and the TCRdb table lists in-frame clones only, not all of them. The sample consists of about 2.3 million clones, under 95% of them appearing once. The sequencing input was naive CD4+ T cells from PBMCs. Subset here: CD45RA+ positively selected. The receptors come from a man aged 18 to 35 in good health. Some clones in this sample may be carry-over from other donors' samples.

On this clone: Additional DNA sequences in this sample encode the identical CDR3. The rearrangement joins TRBV15 to TRBJ2-1; 7 nucleotides line up with TRBD2. Looked up from germline, CDR1 is LNHNV and CDR2 is YYDKDF (reference sequence). CDR3 length equals 15 residues. The V and J ends lost 1 base and 9 bases, in that order; junction bases with no gene match: 9. The CDR3 coding sequence is TGTGCCACCAGCAGAGGGTTGGCGGGAGTGGGTGAGCAGTTCTTC. Its protein is CATSRGLAGVGEQFF.

Worth noting for this clone: Other DNA sequences in the same sample also yield this CDR3. The chain employs TRBV28 and TRBJ2-3, with D perhaps TRBD2 (7 bases). CDR3 length: 15 amino acids. Trimming cost V 7 bases and J 1 base, with 15 bases left between them. Germline-derived CDR1 and CDR2 are MDHEN and SYDVKM. The CDR3 here is CASTRGGGGTDTQYF. In DNA form, the CDR3 reads TGTGCCAGCACCAGGGGCGGGGGAGGCACAGATACGCAGTATTTT.

The CDR3 protein is CASSADLDGNYGYTF. The CDR3 DNA sequence: TGTGCCAGCAGCGCTGACCTAGACGGGAACTATGGCTACACCTTC. The chain is built from TRBV9 and TRBJ1-2, with no clear D. The germline gives CDR1 SGDLS, CDR2 YYNGEE. Deletions cut 3 bases from V and 2 bases from J, with 14 bases between. The CDR3 consists of 15 residues.

J is TRBJ1-2 and V is TRBV2; no clear D gene. This CDR3 spans 13 amino acids. Trimming removed 6 bases from V and 7 bases from J, with 15 bases in between. Germline V gene lookup returns CDR1 SNHLY and CDR2 FYNNEI. Here the CDR3 reads CASRRAEVVGYTF. The CDR3 nucleotides read TGTGCCAGCAGGCGCGCGGAAGTTGTTGGCTACACCTTC.

V usage is TRBV5-1 and J usage is TRBJ2-4; D unclear. Germline values: CDR1 SGHRS, CDR2 YFSETQ. The CDR3 consists of 13 residues. V gave up 0 bases and J gave up 8 bases, with 9 bases separating them. The CDR3 DNA follows: TGCGCCAGCAGCTTGGAAGGGATCGACATTCAGTACTTC. Protein sequence: CASSLEGIDIQYF.

J is TRBJ1-1 and V is TRBV2, with 9 bases matching TRBD1. Per germline, CDR1 SNHLY and CDR2 FYNNEI. The CDR3 extends over 15 amino acids. The trim removed 6 bases at V and 5 bases at J, leaving 10 bases unmatched. CDR3 loop: CASSSQRTGVTEAFF. CDR3 coding DNA: TGTGCCAGCAGCTCACAGAGGACAGGGGTTACTGAAGCTTTCTTT.

The chain carries TRBV4-1 and TRBJ1-3; 9 nucleotides agree with TRBD1. Germline CDR1 reads MGHRA; CDR2 reads YSYEKL. CDR3 size: 17 residues. V lost 0 bases, J lost 4 bases, and 7 bases stayed unmatched. CDR3 region: CASSQDRDRVAGNTIYF. CDR3 nucleotide sequence: TGCGCCAGCAGCCAAGATCGGGACAGGGTTGCGGGAAACACCATATATTTT.

J is TRBJ2-3 and V is TRBV28, with D hard to call. Germline V gene data show CDR1 as MDHEN and CDR2 as SYDVKM. CDR3 length equals 12 residues. Trimming cost V 8 bases and J 4 bases, with 10 bases left between them. This CDR3 is CASFSPPDTQYF. Here the CDR3 DNA reads TGTGCCAGCTTCTCCCCACCAGATACGCAGTATTTT. Full variable domain (remainder filled in from reference TRBV28 and TRBJ2-3): DVKVTQSSRYLVKRTGEKVFLECVQDMDHENMFWYRQDPGLGLRLIYFSYDVKMKEKGDIPEGYSVSREKKERFSLILESASTNQTSMYLCASFSPPDTQYFGPGTRLTVL.

This clone showed up just once. The chain joins TRBV2 to TRBJ2-1; D assignment may be TRBD1 or TRBD2 (5 bases each). The V gene's germline CDR1 is SNHLY and CDR2 FYNNEI. Trimming took 6 bases from V and 5 from J, leaving 29 bases between them. There are 19 residues in the CDR3. The CDR3 DNA reads as TGTGCCAGCAGCCACGGGACGCCTAAATCTGGTGGACCGAACAATGAGCAGTTCTTC. Encoded protein: CASSHGTPKSGGPNNEQFF.

The chain is built from TRBV2 and TRBJ1-4; tentative D call: TRBD1 (5 bases). The CDR3 sequence is 12 residues long. V was shortened by 4 bases and J by 8 bases, with 8 bases between the two germline ends. Per the germline V gene, CDR1 is SNHLY and CDR2 is FYNNEI. CDR3 region: CASSGDQEKLFF. CDR3 nucleotide sequence: TGTGCCAGCAGTGGGGACCAGGAAAAACTGTTTTTT.

This chain links TRBV7-2 with TRBJ1-2, with 9 bases that match TRBD1. This CDR3 is 11 amino acids long. J lost 13 bases, V lost 5 bases, and 5 bases had no gene match. CDR1 is SGHTA, CDR2 FQGNSA, per germline. The CDR3 sequence is CASSNRDRVTF. CDR3 DNA sequence: TGTGCCAGCAGCAACCGGGACAGGGTCACCTTC.

This chain connects TRBV5-1 to TRBJ2-5; D might be TRBD2 (6 bases). Trimming left V 1 base short and J 3 bases short, with 16 bases between. The CDR3 sequence is 16 residues long. Germline loops: CDR1 SGHRS, CDR2 YFSETQ. CDR3 amino acids: CASSLLSAGWEETQYF. The CDR3 nucleotides are TGCGCCAGCAGCTTGCTTTCGGCGGGGTGGGAAGAGACCCAGTACTTC.

V gene TRBV18 combines with J gene TRBJ2-1; 8 bases fit TRBD2. Germline-derived CDR1 and CDR2 are KGHSH and LQKENI. V lost 0 bases to trimming and J lost 7 bases; unmatched junction nucleotides: 5. This CDR3 spans 15 amino acids. CDR3: CASSPPQRESNEQFF. The CDR3 bases are TGTGCCAGCTCACCACCCCAGCGGGAGTCGAATGAGCAGTTCTTC. Variable domain in full (rest from reference TRBV18 and TRBJ2-1): NAGVMQNPRHLVRRRGQEARLRCSPMKGHSHVYWYRQLPEEGLKFMVYLQKENIIDESGMPKERFSAEFPKEGPSILRIQQVVRGDSAAYFCASSPPQRESNEQFFGPGTRLTVL.

This sequence joins TRBV6-1 and TRBJ2-5; D remains ambiguous. Germline values: CDR1 MNHNS, CDR2 SASEGT. V lost 7 bases to trimming and J lost 3 bases, with 18 bases between them. The CDR3 contains 15 residues. The CDR3 sequence: CASTQTYSPKETQYF. In nucleotides, the CDR3 is TGTGCCAGCACCCAGACTTACAGTCCCAAAGAGACCCAGTACTTC.

The chain links TRBV14 to TRBJ2-6, with D uncertain. The CDR3 is made up of 14 amino acids. Germline V gene data show CDR1 as SGHDN and CDR2 as FVKESK. V was shortened by 1 base and J by 3 bases, with 4 bases between the two germline ends. The chain's CDR3 is CASSQVDGANVLTF. The CDR3 nucleotides read TGTGCCAGCAGCCAAGTGGATGGGGCCAACGTCCTGACTTTC.

This sequence joins TRBV7-2 and TRBJ2-7, with D tentatively TRBD1 or TRBD2 (5 bases each). V was pared by 1 base and J by 6 bases, with 10 bases between. The CDR3 extends over 13 amino acids. Germline loops: CDR1 SGHTA, CDR2 FQGNSA. CDR3 nucleotides: TGTGCCAGCAGCTTAGATCCAGGGAGCGAGCAGTACTTC. Protein: CASSLDPGSEQYF.

The rearrangement joins TRBV4-1 to TRBJ1-2, with D possibly TRBD1 on 5 matching bases. V was trimmed by 1 base and J by 0 bases, leaving 9 bases between them. The CDR3 has 15 amino acids. Germline values: CDR1 MGHRA, CDR2 YSYEKL. The CDR3 is CASSQGQFSNYGYTF. Written as DNA, the CDR3 is TGCGCCAGCAGCCAAGGACAGTTCTCTAACTATGGCTACACCTTC.

V usage is TRBV25-1 and J usage is TRBJ1-2; 11 bases are shared with TRBD1. Germline V CDR1 and CDR2: MGHDK, SYGVNS. The CDR3 loop spans 14 amino acids. The ends lost 7 bases at V and 7 bases at J; junction bases unmatched: 8. CDR3 DNA: TGTGCCAGCACCAACGCCGGGACAGGGGGTGGCTACACCTTC. This translates into CASTNAGTGGGYTF.

The gene calls are TRBV7-9 and TRBJ2-5; TRBD1 matches at 9 bases. V shed 5 bases and J 6 bases; nucleotides not matched to a gene: 13. Germline CDR1 reads SEHNR; CDR2 reads FQNEAQ (reference sequence). The CDR3 sequence is 16 residues long. The CDR3 DNA sequence: TGTGCCAGCAGCCCACGTAAGGGGACAGGGACGAAGACCCAGTACTTC. Translated, it gives CASSPRKGTGTKTQYF.

This sequence joins TRBV4-1 and TRBJ2-1, with D tentatively TRBD1 or TRBD2 (5 bases each). The V gene lost 0 bases and the J gene lost 9 bases, with 12 bases spanning the gap. The CDR3 sequence is 14 residues long. CDR1 is MGHRA and CDR2 is YSYEKL in the germline V gene. CDR3: CASSQDRAGSEQFF. CDR3 coding DNA: TGCGCCAGCAGCCAAGATCGTGCAGGGAGTGAGCAGTTCTTC.

The J gene is TRBJ2-1, the V gene TRBV27, with 8 bases that match TRBD2. The germline V gene encodes CDR1 MNHEY and CDR2 SMNVEV (reference sequence). V was pared by 4 bases and J by 4 bases, with 9 bases of the junction left unmatched. The CDR3 runs 16 residues. CDR3 nucleotide sequence: TGTGCCAGCAGTTCCCCCGGGACTAGTTTATACAATGAGCAGTTCTTC. Its translation: CASSSPGTSLYNEQFF.

The V and J genes are TRBV19 and TRBJ2-7, with 11 nucleotides matching TRBD1. The CDR3 has 13 amino acids. The ends lost 9 bases at V and 4 bases at J; junction bases unmatched: 5. Germline V gene lookup returns CDR1 LNHDA and CDR2 SQIVND (reference sequence). CDR3 DNA: TGTGCCAGCACGGACAGGGGGCAGTACGAGCAGTACTTC. It specifies CASTDRGQYEQYF.

V usage is TRBV10-3 and J usage is TRBJ2-3; TRBD2 might be the D (6 bases). The CDR3 covers 15 residues. The V gene's germline CDR1 is ENHRY and CDR2 SYGVKD. Trimming took off 8 bases at V and 3 bases at J, with 18 bases between the two ends. CDR3: CAIRFGSLLTDTQYF. The CDR3 region has the DNA TGTGCCATCCGATTCGGGAGCCTGTTGACAGATACGCAGTATTTT.

The chain links TRBV7-8 to TRBJ2-1; 8 bases map to TRBD2. Germline V CDR1 and CDR2: SGHVS, FQNEAQ. Trimming cost V 1 base and J 2 bases; bases outside gene matches: 4. The CDR3 sequence is 16 residues long. Here the CDR3 reads CASSLGSGRPYNEQFF. Written as DNA, the CDR3 is TGTGCCAGCAGCTTAGGAAGCGGGAGACCCTACAATGAGCAGTTCTTC.

The chain carries TRBV19 and TRBJ1-5; tentative D call: TRBD1 (6 bases). V lost 7 bases to trimming and J lost 2 bases, with 18 bases between them. The CDR3 has 16 amino acids. In germline, CDR1 is LNHDA, CDR2 SQIVND (reference sequence). The CDR3 sequence: CASKGNRDYRNQPQHF. As DNA, the CDR3 is TGTGCCAGTAAGGGTAACAGGGACTACCGCAATCAGCCCCAGCATTTT. Full variable domain (outside the CDR3, taken from reference TRBV19 and TRBJ1-5): DGGITQSPKYLFRKEGQNVTLSCEQNLNHDAMYWYRQDPGQGLRLIYYSQIVNDFQKGDIAEGYSVSREKKESFPLTVTSAQKNPTAFYLCASKGNRDYRNQPQHFGDGTRLSIL.

The V and J genes are TRBV5-1 and TRBJ2-7, with 8 nucleotides matching TRBD2. This CDR3 has 15 residues. With V trimmed by 2 bases and J by 5 bases, 9 bases remained unmatched. Per germline, CDR1 SGHRS and CDR2 YFSETQ. CDR3 nucleotides: TGCGCCAGCAGCTTACGGCGGGGGGAAGGGGACGAGCAGTACTTC. Its translation: CASSLRRGEGDEQYF.

The V call is TRBV18, the J call TRBJ2-7; tentatively, D is TRBD1 or TRBD2 (5 bases each). V was pared by 3 bases and J by 6 bases, with 12 bases between. This CDR3 has 13 residues. The germline gives CDR1 KGHSH, CDR2 LQKENI. For the CDR3, the DNA is TGTGCCAGCTCACCCCAGGGAGAGGGCGAGCAGTACTTC. Its protein product is CASSPQGEGEQYF.